This record concerns one T cell receptor beta chain sequence. Here immunoSEQ multiplex PCR was the method, and the copy in TCRdb shows in-frame clones only, minus some. The table has fewer than 150,000 clones, around nine tenths seen once. The sample belongs to a study of T cell responses to AZD1222 COVID-19 vaccine. V was clipped by 3 bases and J by 1 base, with 10 bases between them. Germline-derived CDR1 and CDR2 are SGDLS and YYNGEE. The CDR3 contains 14 residues. The TCR was taken from an adult who received the AZD1222 COVID-19 vaccine. The rearrangement links TRBV9 to TRBJ1-1; no clear D. Sequencing was performed on peripheral blood, taken 28 days after the second AZD1222 dose. The CDR3 sequence is CASSEEGRNTEAFF. DNA for the CDR3: TGTGCCAGCAGCGAGGAAGGGAGGAACACTGAAGCTTTCTTT.